This T cell receptor beta chain derives from a study of blood T cell repertoires in COVID-19. On the study more broadly: T cells, B-cell-depleted T cells, or PBMCs supplied cDNA or gDNA.

Germline lookup yields CDR1 MNHEY and CDR2 SMNVEV (reference sequence). Trimming removed 6 bases at V and 6 bases at J, with 14 bases between. The CDR3 extends over 13 amino acids. Per the original data handling: Amplification of reference gene primers was used by the study to estimate nucleated cell counts. TCRdb keeps only in-frame clones here, not all; method: immunoSEQ multiplex PCR. D and trimming were read from the DNA, whereas the V and J calls and clone size are those reported in that table. In the table there are more than 300,000 clones, around 80% of which are singletons. This TCR derives from a woman aged 50 to 60 with acute or convalescent COVID-19. J is TRBJ1-2 and V is TRBV27; D possibly corresponds to TRBD1 (5 bases). The sample taken for sequencing was peripheral blood. This chain's CDR3 is CASRTVNLDGYTF. The DNA for the CDR3 is TGTGCCAGCAGGACAGTAAACCTCGATGGCTACACCTTC.